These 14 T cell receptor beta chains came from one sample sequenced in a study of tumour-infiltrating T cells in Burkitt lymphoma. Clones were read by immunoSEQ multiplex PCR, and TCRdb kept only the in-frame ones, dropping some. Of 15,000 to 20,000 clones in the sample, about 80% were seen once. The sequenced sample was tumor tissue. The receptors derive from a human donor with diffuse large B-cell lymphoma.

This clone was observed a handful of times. As DNA, the CDR3 is TGTGCCAGCAGCCTGTATAACAATGAGCAGTTCTTC. The encoded protein is CASSLYNNEQFF. The rearrangement uses TRBV7-2 and TRBJ2-1, with unresolved D. Germline V gene sequence: CDR1 SGHTA, CDR2 FQGNSA. The CDR3 is 12 residues long. Between the trimmed V and J ends, which lost 5 bases and 5 bases, there was a span of 7 bases.

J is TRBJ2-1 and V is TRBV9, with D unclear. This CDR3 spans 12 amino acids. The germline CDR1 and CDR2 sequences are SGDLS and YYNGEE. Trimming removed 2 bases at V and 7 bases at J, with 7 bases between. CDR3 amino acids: CASSVLGNEQFF. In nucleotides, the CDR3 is TGTGCCAGCAGCGTCTTGGGGAATGAGCAGTTCTTC.

DNA for the CDR3: TGTGCCATCAGTGAAGGGGAGAACACTGAAGCTTTCTTT. This sequence encodes CAISEGENTEAFF. The chain recombines TRBV10-3 with TRBJ1-1; the D gene is possibly TRBD1 (5 bases). Germline lookup yields CDR1 ENHRY and CDR2 SYGVKD. The CDR3 consists of 13 residues. V was pared by 3 bases and J by 1 base, with 6 bases between.

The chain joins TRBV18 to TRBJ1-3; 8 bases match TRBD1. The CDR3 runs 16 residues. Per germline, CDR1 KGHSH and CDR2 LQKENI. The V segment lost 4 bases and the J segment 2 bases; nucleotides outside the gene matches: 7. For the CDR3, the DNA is TGTGCCAGCTCACTAGGACAGGGAGGAACTGGAAACACCATATATTTT. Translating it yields CASSLGQGGTGNTIYF.

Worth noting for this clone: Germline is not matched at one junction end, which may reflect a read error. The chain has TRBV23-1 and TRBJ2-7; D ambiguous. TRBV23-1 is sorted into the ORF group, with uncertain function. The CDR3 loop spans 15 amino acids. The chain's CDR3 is CASIPRSYSSYEQYF. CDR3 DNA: TGCGCCAGCATCCCAAGGAGCTACAGCTCCTACGAGCAGTACTTT.

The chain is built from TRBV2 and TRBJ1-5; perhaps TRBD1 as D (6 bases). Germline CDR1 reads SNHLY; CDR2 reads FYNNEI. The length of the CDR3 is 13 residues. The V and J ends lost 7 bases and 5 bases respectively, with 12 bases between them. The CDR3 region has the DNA TGTGCCAGCACCGGAGGGGGGCATCAGCCCCAGCATTTT. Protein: CASTGGGHQPQHF.

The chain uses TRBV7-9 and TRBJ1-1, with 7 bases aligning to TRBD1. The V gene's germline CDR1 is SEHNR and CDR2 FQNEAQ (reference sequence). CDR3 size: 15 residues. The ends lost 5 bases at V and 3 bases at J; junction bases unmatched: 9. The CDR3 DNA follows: TGTGCCAGCAGCCCTCAGGGGGGTTTGGACACTGAAGCTTTCTTT. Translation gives CASSPQGGLDTEAFF.

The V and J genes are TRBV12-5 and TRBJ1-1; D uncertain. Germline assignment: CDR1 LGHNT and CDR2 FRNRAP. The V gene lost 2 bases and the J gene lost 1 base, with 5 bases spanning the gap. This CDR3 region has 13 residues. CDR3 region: CASGLWGNTEAFF. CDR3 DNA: TGTGCTAGTGGTTTGTGGGGGAACACTGAAGCTTTCTTT.

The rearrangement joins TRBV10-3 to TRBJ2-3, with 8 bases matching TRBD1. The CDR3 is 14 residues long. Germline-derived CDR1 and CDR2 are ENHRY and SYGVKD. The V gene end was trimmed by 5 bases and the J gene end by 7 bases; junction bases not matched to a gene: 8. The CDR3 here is CAISKDRGAYTQYF. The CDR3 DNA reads TGTGCCATCAGTAAAGACAGGGGAGCTTATACGCAGTATTTT.

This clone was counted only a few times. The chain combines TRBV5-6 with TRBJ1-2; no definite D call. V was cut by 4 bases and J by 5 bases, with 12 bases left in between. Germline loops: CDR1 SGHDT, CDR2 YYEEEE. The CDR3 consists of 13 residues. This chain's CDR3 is CASSLGVPYGYTF. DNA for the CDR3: TGTGCCAGCAGCCTGGGAGTCCCTTATGGCTACACCTTC.

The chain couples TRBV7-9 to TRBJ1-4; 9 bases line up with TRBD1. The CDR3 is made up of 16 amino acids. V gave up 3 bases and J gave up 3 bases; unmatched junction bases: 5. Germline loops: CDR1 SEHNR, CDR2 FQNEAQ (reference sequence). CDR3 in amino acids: CASSFGQGLSNEKLFF. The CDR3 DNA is TGTGCCAGCAGCTTCGGACAGGGGCTTTCTAATGAAAAACTGTTTTTT. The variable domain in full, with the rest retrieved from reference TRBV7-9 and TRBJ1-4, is DTGVSQNPRHKITKRGQNVTFRCDPISEHNRLYWYRQTLGQGPEFLTYFQNEAQLEKSRLLSDRFSAERPKGSFSTLEIQRTEQGDSAMYLCASSFGQGLSNEKLFFGSGTQLSVL.

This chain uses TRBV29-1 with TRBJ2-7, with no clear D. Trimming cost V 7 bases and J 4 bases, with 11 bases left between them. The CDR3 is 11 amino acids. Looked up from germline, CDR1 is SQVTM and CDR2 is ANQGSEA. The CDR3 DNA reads TGCAGCGCTTGGGTAGGGTACGAGCAGTACTTC. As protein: CSAWVGYEQYF.

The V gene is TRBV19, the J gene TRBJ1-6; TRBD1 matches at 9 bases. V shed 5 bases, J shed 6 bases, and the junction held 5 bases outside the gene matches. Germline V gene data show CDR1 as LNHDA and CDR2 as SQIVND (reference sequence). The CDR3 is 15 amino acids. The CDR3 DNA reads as TGTGCCAGTAGTCCGGGACAGGGAGGTAATTCACCCCTCCACTTT. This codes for CASSPGQGGNSPLHF.

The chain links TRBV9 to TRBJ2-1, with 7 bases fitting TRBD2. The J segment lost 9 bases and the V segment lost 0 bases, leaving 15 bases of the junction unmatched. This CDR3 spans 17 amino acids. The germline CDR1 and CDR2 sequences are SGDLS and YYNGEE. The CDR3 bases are TGTGCCAGCAGCGTAGGTTCTCCGGGGGGTCGTGTGAGTGAGCAGTTCTTC. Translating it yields CASSVGSPGGRVSEQFF. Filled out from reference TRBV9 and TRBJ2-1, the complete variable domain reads DSGVTQTPKHLITATGQRVTLRCSPRSGDLSVYWYQQSLDQGLQFLIQYYNGEERAKGNILERFSAQQFPDLHSELNLSSLELGDSALYFCASSVGSPGGRVSEQFFGPGTRLTVL.